One sample yielded the 27 T cell receptor beta chains listed below, sequenced in a study of T-cell memory formation after mild COVID-19. TCRdb reanalysed the 5' RACE reads using MiXCR and keeps one entry per CDR3 protein. The data hold about half a million distinct CDR3 sequences, with 15% to 20% observed a single time. Material: PBMCs or a T cell subset sorted from them (not recorded which). These receptors all stem from an adult woman who had mild COVID-19 (a few samples of this study predate the infection). Cell type and time point are not known.

V and J are TRBV7-9 and TRBJ2-5; 11 nucleotides agree with TRBD2. The CDR3 runs to 17 residues. Germline CDR1 is SEHNR and CDR2 is FQNEAQ (reference sequence). J lost 2 bases, V lost 4 bases, and 9 bases had no gene match. Here the CDR3 reads CASSSLGTSGLQETQYF. CDR3 bases: TGTGCCAGCAGCTCGCTTGGGACTAGCGGCTTACAAGAGACCCAGTACTTC.

This chain uses TRBV15 with TRBJ1-1; maybe TRBD1 (5 bases). Between the trimmed V and J ends, which lost 1 base and 5 bases, there was a span of 14 bases. CDR3 length: 15 residues. Per germline, CDR1 LNHNV and CDR2 YYDKDF (reference sequence). The CDR3 reads CATSRAGGSGTEAFF. CDR3 bases: TGTGCCACCAGCAGAGCTGGGGGAAGTGGGACTGAAGCTTTCTTT.

This clonotype came up a few times. The chain has TRBV4-2 and TRBJ2-3; 10 bases fit TRBD1. Trimming at V came to 4 bases and at J to 4 bases, leaving 8 bases not matched to a gene. Germline V CDR1 and CDR2: LGHNA, YNFKEQ. CDR3 length: 16 residues. CDR3 in DNA: TGTGCCAGCAGCCTCCGGACAGGGGGACGGGCAGATACGCAGTATTTT. It specifies CASSLRTGGRADTQYF.

The chain joins TRBV5-1 to TRBJ2-7, with 9 bases fitting TRBD1. The CDR3 spans 17 residues. After removal of 0 bases from V and 4 bases from J, the junction contained 11 bases not matched to a gene. Germline loops: CDR1 SGHRS, CDR2 YFSETQ. As DNA, the CDR3 is TGCGCCAGCAGCTTGGTCGGTTTGGGACAGGGCTGGTACGAGCAGTACTTC. As protein: CASSLVGLGQGWYEQYF.

CDR3 residues: CASSHSGAGYNEQFF. The CDR3 bases are TGTGCCAGCAGCCATTCAGGCGCAGGATACAATGAGCAGTTCTTC. This chain links TRBV7-6 with TRBJ2-1, with D unclear. The V gene's germline CDR1 is SGHVS and CDR2 FNYEAQ. There are 15 residues in the CDR3. Trimming took off 5 bases at V and 4 bases at J, with 15 bases between the two ends.

This sequence joins TRBV12-3 or TRBV12-4 and TRBJ2-1; D could derive from TRBD1 or TRBD2 (7 bases each). Trimming shortened V by 4 bases and J by 9 bases, and 16 bases separated the two germline ends. The CDR3 loop spans 14 amino acids. CDR3 amino acids: CASSSQGGFTEQFF. The CDR3 DNA follows: TGTGCCAGCAGTTCGCAGGGGGGGTTTACTGAGCAGTTCTTC.

The rearrangement joins TRBV12-3 or TRBV12-4 to TRBJ2-1, with D tentatively TRBD1 (5 bases). The CDR3 consists of 15 residues. V lost 3 bases to trimming and J lost 4 bases, with 13 bases between them. CDR3 in amino acids: CASSFTARGYNEQFF. The CDR3 DNA sequence: TGTGCCAGCAGTTTTACGGCTAGGGGATACAATGAGCAGTTCTTC.

The chain joins TRBV5-5 to TRBJ2-5; 7 bases match TRBD1. The CDR3 spans 14 residues. Germline assignment: CDR1 SGHKS and CDR2 YYEKEE (reference sequence). Trimming at V came to 4 bases and at J to 5 bases, leaving 8 bases not matched to a gene. CDR3 in amino acids: CASSPGTVGETQYF. The CDR3 DNA is TGTGCCAGCAGCCCAGGGACAGTGGGGGAGACCCAGTACTTC.

This clonotype was found a few times. This sequence joins TRBV5-1 and TRBJ2-1, with 12 nucleotides matching TRBD2. CDR3 length equals 16 residues. Germline CDR1 reads SGHRS; CDR2 reads YFSETQ. V dropped 0 bases and J dropped 6; count of bases not matched to a gene: 4. The CDR3 DNA is TGCGCCAGCAGCTTGGCTACTAGCGGGAGGTTCAATGAGCAGTTCTTC. Amino acids: CASSLATSGRFNEQFF.

This clonotype was seen a few times. V is TRBV7-8 and J is TRBJ1-5; weak D call: TRBD1 (5 bases). V dropped 0 bases and J dropped 1 base, with 7 bases sitting between them. The CDR3 loop spans 15 amino acids. Per germline, CDR1 SGHVS and CDR2 FQNEAQ. The CDR3 region has the DNA TGTGCCAGCAGCTTAGCGCAGGGAAGCAATCAGCCCCAGCATTTT. Protein sequence: CASSLAQGSNQPQHF.

This clonotype showed up just a few times. The chain carries TRBV6-5 and TRBJ1-1; D call uncertain. The CDR3 runs to 15 residues. Trimming shortened V by 6 bases and J by 0 bases, and 14 bases separated the two germline ends. From germline, CDR1 is MNHEY and CDR2 SVGAGI. CDR3 in DNA: TGTGCCAGCAGCTTCACGACGCGGATGAACACTGAAGCTTTCTTT. As protein: CASSFTTRMNTEAFF.

The rearrangement links TRBV5-1 to TRBJ2-1, with 8 positions matching TRBD1. V lost 4 bases, J lost 8 bases, and 8 bases stayed unmatched. The CDR3 extends over 14 amino acids. The germline CDR1 and CDR2 sequences are SGHRS and YFSETQ. Here the CDR3 reads CASSPRGQRDEQFF. CDR3 sequence (DNA): TGCGCCAGCAGCCCCAGGGGGCAGCGAGATGAGCAGTTCTTC.

The sample holds a few counts of this clonotype. This chain connects TRBV20-1 to TRBJ2-1; D is perhaps TRBD2 (5 bases). The CDR3 consists of 13 residues. The ends were cut back, 3 bases at V and 9 bases at J, with 15 bases in the middle. The germline gives CDR1 DFQATT, CDR2 SNEGSKA (reference sequence). The CDR3 DNA sequence: TGCAGTGCTAGTATCGCTAGCCATCCTGAGCAGTTCTTC. Amino acid sequence: CSASIASHPEQFF.

This clonotype has just a few counts. The CDR3 nucleotides are TGCAGCGCCCGCCGGCAGGGTACGGAGAACACTGAAGCTTTCTTT. The encoded protein is CSARRQGTENTEAFF. The V gene is TRBV29-1, the J gene TRBJ1-1; tentative D call: TRBD1 (5 bases). The CDR3 spans 15 residues. Deletions cut 7 bases from V and 1 base from J, with 19 bases between. The V gene's germline CDR1 is SQVTM and CDR2 ANQGSEA.

V usage is TRBV30 and J usage is TRBJ2-7; 7 nucleotides match TRBD1. The CDR3 has 13 residues. J lost 2 bases, V lost 2 bases, and 3 bases had no gene match. Germline-derived CDR1 and CDR2 are GTSNPN and SVGIG (reference sequence). For the CDR3, the DNA is TGTGCCTGGAGTCGTGACAGGGCCTACGAGCAGTACTTC. Protein sequence: CAWSRDRAYEQYF.

This clonotype has a handful of counts. The V gene is TRBV7-2, the J gene TRBJ2-3; 9 nucleotides line up with TRBD2. The CDR3 consists of 18 residues. Trimming removed 5 bases from V and 4 bases from J; junction bases left unmatched: 16. Per germline, CDR1 SGHTA and CDR2 FQGNSA. The CDR3 here is CASSLRISGGSGADTQYF. CDR3 bases: TGTGCCAGCAGCCTCAGGATTAGCGGGGGCTCCGGGGCAGATACGCAGTATTTT.

This clonotype occurred a few times. The V and J genes are TRBV5-1 and TRBJ2-5; D gene ambiguous. The V end lost 2 bases, the J end lost 5 bases, and 13 bases lay between the germline ends. The germline V gene encodes CDR1 SGHRS and CDR2 YFSETQ. CDR3 length: 14 residues. CDR3: CASSFSSAKETQYF. The CDR3 DNA follows: TGCGCCAGCAGCTTTTCGTCGGCGAAGGAGACCCAGTACTTC. The complete variable domain, with remaining parts taken from reference TRBV5-1 and TRBJ2-5, reads KAGVTQTPRYLIKTRGQQVTLSCSPISGHRSVSWYQQTPGQGLQFLFEYFSETQRNKGNFPGRFSGRQFSNSRSEMNVSTLELGDSALYLCASSFSSAKETQYFGPGTRLLVL.

This clonotype was counted only a few times. V usage is TRBV11-2 and J usage is TRBJ2-1, with D perhaps matching TRBD1 or TRBD2 (6 bases each). Germline lookup yields CDR1 SGHAT and CDR2 FQNNGV. CDR3 length: 15 amino acids. The germline V and J ends were trimmed by 1 base and 7 bases, with 14 bases remaining between them. CDR3 sequence: CASSLVRGVGNEQFF. CDR3 DNA: TGTGCCAGCAGCTTAGTGAGGGGGGTGGGAAATGAGCAGTTCTTC.

The chain has TRBV7-9 and TRBJ1-5, with D perhaps TRBD1 (6 bases). The CDR3 has 15 amino acids. Trimming left V 1 base short and J 6 bases short, with 13 bases between. Per the germline V gene, CDR1 is SEHNR and CDR2 is FQNEAQ (reference sequence). CDR3 sequence reads: CASSLDGGPSQPQHF. The CDR3 nucleotides read TGTGCCAGCAGCTTAGATGGGGGGCCAAGTCAGCCCCAGCATTTT.

CDR3 sequence (DNA): TGCGCCAGCAGCCAAGCCGACCGGGACGCCGGGGCTTTCTTT. Translation: CASSQADRDAGAFF. The rearrangement links TRBV4-1 to TRBJ1-1; a weak D match, TRBD1 (5 bases). V dropped 1 base and J dropped 11 bases, with 17 bases sitting between them. The CDR3 length is 14 residues. Germline loops: CDR1 MGHRA, CDR2 YSYEKL.

This chain connects TRBV6-6 to TRBJ2-3; 8 bases align to TRBD1. Per the germline V gene, CDR1 is MNHNY and CDR2 is SVGAGI (reference sequence). J lost 6 bases, V lost 4 bases, and 12 bases had no gene match. The CDR3 spans 16 residues. CDR3 protein: CASSSPRTGLSDTQYF. CDR3 in DNA: TGTGCCAGCAGTTCCCCCCGGACAGGGTTATCTGATACGCAGTATTTT.

This clonotype appeared a few times. The rearrangement joins TRBV9 to TRBJ2-1; D may correspond to TRBD1 or TRBD2 (6 bases each). CDR3 size: 16 residues. The V gene's germline CDR1 is SGDLS and CDR2 YYNGEE. Trimming pared 1 base from V and 6 bases from J, leaving 17 bases between. The CDR3 loop is CASSVSPGASVNEQFF. CDR3 coding DNA: TGTGCCAGCAGCGTATCTCCGGGGGCGTCAGTCAATGAGCAGTTCTTC.

The V gene is TRBV25-1, the J gene TRBJ2-7; D is ambiguous. The CDR3 has 13 residues. V lost 0 bases and J lost 4, with 7 bases in between. Germline V gene sequence: CDR1 MGHDK, CDR2 SYGVNS. CDR3 nucleotides: TGTGCCAGCAGTGAATATGCAGGTTACGAGCAGTACTTC. Amino acids: CASSEYAGYEQYF.

The rearrangement uses TRBV2 and TRBJ2-2; no definite D call. Trimming removed 7 bases at V and 0 bases at J, with 12 bases between. The CDR3 is 15 residues long. The germline gives CDR1 SNHLY, CDR2 FYNNEI. CDR3 nucleotides: TGTGCCAGCATCCCTCGCTCCGCGAACACCGGGGAGCTGTTTTTT. Its translation is CASIPRSANTGELFF.

This clonotype was recorded a few times. The rearrangement uses TRBV5-1 and TRBJ2-2; 7 positions agree with TRBD2. CDR3 length: 17 residues. Trimming removed 2 bases from V and 4 bases from J; junction bases left unmatched: 11. The germline CDR1 and CDR2 sequences are SGHRS and YFSETQ. CDR3: CASSFSSAGAGTGELFF. The CDR3 DNA is TGCGCCAGCAGCTTTTCCTCGGCGGGAGCGGGCACCGGGGAGCTGTTTTTT.

The chain recombines TRBV11-2 with TRBJ2-7; D not certain. Germline values: CDR1 SGHAT, CDR2 FQNNGV. V lost 9 bases and J lost 5, with 14 bases in between. This CDR3 contains 12 residues. The CDR3 region has the DNA TGTGCCAGTGCCCACTCCACGGACGAGCAGTACTTC. Translation: CASAHSTDEQYF.

This sequence joins TRBV27 and TRBJ2-4, with 9 bases lining up with TRBD1. Per germline, CDR1 MNHEY and CDR2 SMNVEV (reference sequence). With 5 bases clipped from V and 7 bases from J, the junction kept 9 bases outside the gene matches. The CDR3 loop spans 15 amino acids. CDR3 loop: CASSDLGTGHNIQYF. The CDR3 bases are TGTGCCAGCAGTGACCTTGGGACAGGGCACAACATTCAGTACTTC.